This TCR beta chain is drawn from a study of cytomegalovirus exposure and HLA in healthy donors. This CDR3 has 14 residues. Trimming removed 4 bases at V and 6 bases at J, with 14 bases between. Germline loops: CDR1 MNHEY, CDR2 SMNVEV (reference sequence). 13 Jbeta primers and 60 Vbeta primers were used for the PCR. Profiled with immunoSEQ multiplex PCR; TCRdb holds only in-frame clones, not every one. In the table there are some 150,000 clones, approximately 68% of which are singletons. The origin of this receptor is a man aged 60-69 years in good health and CMV-seronegative. Material: PBMCs. The chain recombines TRBV27 with TRBJ2-3; D gene ambiguous. The DNA of the CDR3 is TGTGCCAGCAGTTCCCCTATCCGTCGTGATACGCAGTATTTT. It encodes CASSSPIRRDTQYF.